This TCR beta chain was sequenced in a study of radiotherapy plus CTLA-4 blockade in lung cancer. Across the whole study: Of all patients, approximately 19% responded objectively and 25% to 35% showed disease control.

This table comes from immunoSEQ multiplex PCR, and its TCRdb copy is limited to in-frame clones, with some not included. The table includes 45,000 to 60,000 clones, about three quarters detected once. Trimming left V 6 bases short and J 6 bases short, with 11 bases between. The CDR3 is 13 amino acids. CDR1 and CDR2 (germline): MDHEN, SYDVKM. This specimen was peripheral blood, taken from a patient treated with radiotherapy plus ipilimumab. The clonotype originates from a human donor with non-small cell lung cancer whose response to radiotherapy plus ipilimumab could not be evaluated. The chain has TRBV28 and TRBJ2-2, with D possibly matching TRBD1 (5 bases). This CDR3 is CASSPRVSGELFF. The CDR3 region has the DNA TGTGCCAGCAGCCCCAGGGTTTCCGGGGAGCTGTTTTTT.